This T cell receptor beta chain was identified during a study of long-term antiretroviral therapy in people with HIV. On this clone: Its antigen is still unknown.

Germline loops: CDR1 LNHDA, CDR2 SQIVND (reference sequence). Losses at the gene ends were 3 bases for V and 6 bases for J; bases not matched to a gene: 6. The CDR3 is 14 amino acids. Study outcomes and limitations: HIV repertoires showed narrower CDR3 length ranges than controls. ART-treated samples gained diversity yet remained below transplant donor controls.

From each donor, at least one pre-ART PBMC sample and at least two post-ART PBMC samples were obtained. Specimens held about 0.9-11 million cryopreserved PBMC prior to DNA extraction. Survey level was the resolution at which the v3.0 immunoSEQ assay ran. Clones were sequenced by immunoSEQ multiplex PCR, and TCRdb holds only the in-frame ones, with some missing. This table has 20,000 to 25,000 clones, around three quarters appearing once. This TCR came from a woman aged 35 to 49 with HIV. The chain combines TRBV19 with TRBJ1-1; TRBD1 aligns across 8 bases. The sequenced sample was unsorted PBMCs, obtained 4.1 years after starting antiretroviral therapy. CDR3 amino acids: CASSITGGSSEAFF. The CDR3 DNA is TGTGCCAGTAGTATTACAGGGGGGTCTTCTGAAGCTTTCTTT.